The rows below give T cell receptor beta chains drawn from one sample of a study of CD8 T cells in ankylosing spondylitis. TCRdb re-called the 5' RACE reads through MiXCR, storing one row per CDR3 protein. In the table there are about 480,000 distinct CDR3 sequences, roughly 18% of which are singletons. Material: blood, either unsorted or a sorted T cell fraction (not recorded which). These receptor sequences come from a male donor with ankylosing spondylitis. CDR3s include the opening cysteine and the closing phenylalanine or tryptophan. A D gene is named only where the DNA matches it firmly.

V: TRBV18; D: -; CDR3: CASSPNQQGKPEGYTF
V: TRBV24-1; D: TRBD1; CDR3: CATSLDRGRRGAFF
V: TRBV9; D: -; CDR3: CASSFSLEETQYF
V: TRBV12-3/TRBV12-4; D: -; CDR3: CASSSPTSGLFF
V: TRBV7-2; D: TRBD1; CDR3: CASSLGAGTGNNEQFF
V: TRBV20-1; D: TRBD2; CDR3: CSAHVPGLAGNTGELFF
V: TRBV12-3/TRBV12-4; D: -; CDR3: CASSPRVSRYGYTF
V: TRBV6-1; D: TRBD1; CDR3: CASRQGPGTGTGNTIYF
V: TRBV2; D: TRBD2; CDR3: CASSLRLAQYNEQFF
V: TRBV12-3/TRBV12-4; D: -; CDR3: CASSLQESSYEQYF
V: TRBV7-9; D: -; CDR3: CASSSPGLIRTDF
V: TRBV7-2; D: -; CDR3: CASSLLNYEQYF
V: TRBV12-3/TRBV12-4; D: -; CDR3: CATNRENTEAFF
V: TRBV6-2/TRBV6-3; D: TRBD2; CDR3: CASSYSGGSPTSEQYF
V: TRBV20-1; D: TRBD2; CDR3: CSARPSGRENEQFF